This TCR beta chain was captured by sequencing in a study of human T cells and chemical hapten exposure listed by TCRdb under 2021. Concerning the study at large: For sensitization, 2% DPC in acetone was applied to a roughly 2 cm by roughly 2 cm area of upper inner arm skin. Patients additionally received weekly therapeutic DPC doses to the scalp throughout the roughly 25-week study period. Patch testing was done on the upper back using Finn chambers containing 0.01% DPC, and results were scored after 6 days according to International Contact Dermatitis Research Group standards. Alopecia areata with under or over 50% scalp involvement, alopecia totalis and alopecia universalis were represented in the patient cohort, which was mostly female. Libraries were pooled for sequencing, and per-sample TCR yields varied mainly because of small differences in library volumes within the pool. In alopecia patients, the study followed how the peripheral blood TCR repertoire changed in vivo over primary and secondary sensitization to diphenylcyclopropenone (DPC), a hapten. Blood samples were taken from patients before sensitization (week 0) and then at 2, 6 and about 24 weeks after DPC sensitization. Twenty-nine alopecia patients provided blood for TCR sequencing at one to four time points (pre-sensitization, 2, 6 and 24 weeks).

Overall study outcomes, separate from this receptor: All patients had alopecia, a presumed autoimmune disease, so their immune response might differ from that of healthy individuals. Significantly more large CDR3 similarity clusters were formed by expanded TCRs than by pre-sensitization or healthy control sets, consistent with antigen-driven responses. Patch test score was positively correlated with the number of PT1 expanded TCRs, with significance at thresholds 8, 16 and 32 but not at 4. Repeated subsampling changed both the strength of the expansion versus patch-test correlation and the threshold at which that correlation became significant. The number of TCRs above 1 in 1000 frequency did not change with DPC sensitization; there was no evidence of global repertoire structure alterations.

The time point label for this specimen denotes: pre-sensitization, week 0. The sample's treatment or condition label, decoded: therapeutic diphenylcyclopropenone sensitization with weekly scalp DPC. Blood at each patch-test visit was drawn before the patch test was applied. Eligible patients were aged 18 to 70, diagnosed with alopecia, deemed suitable for DPC therapy, and excluded if pregnant. Unfractionated whole blood was collected in Tempus Blood RNA tubes, and total RNA was extracted from that blood. Concerning this clonotype: Its antigen target is currently unknown. Per-nucleotide qualities are absent, and no much larger clonotype sits a single base away.

Receptors were amplified or captured by RACE. The listed sequencing device is NextSeq 500. During library preparation, unique molecular identifiers were attached to individual cDNA molecules so that TCRs could be counted quantitatively and reproducibly. From each blood RNA sample, both TCR alpha and TCR beta chains were sequenced. In the source study's methods: Samples had a median of about 96,000 TCRs, with a range from about 23,224 to 750,000. V, J and CDR3 annotation of the TCR reads was performed with the Decombinator software suite. To make PS versus PT1 abundance plots, every sample was subsampled to the same number of TCRs (28,000). TCRs were defined as expanded if absent before sensitization and observed at least eight times at the 2-week time point. Using fastp at Q25 and MiXCR, TCRdb reprocessed the public reads and kept productive beta chains. Merged by CDR3 protein, the rows form single entries marked with the most common genes and DNA. None of the V and J calls come from the authors' own analysis; TCRdb made them. A total of 89,000 or so distinct CDR3 sequences appear in this sample, 8.5% of them only once. The ten largest clones capture just over 2.5% of the sample.

Material: whole blood, obtained in connection with sensitization to the hapten diphenylcyclopropenone (DPC). This clonotype originated in a man aged 35 to 55 with alopecia areata. Some clones in this sample may be carry-over from other donors' samples.

The nucleotide sequence reads as follows: TGTGCCAGCCGACCCGAGACGGGGGAGCTGTTTTTT. Translated, this gives CASRPETGELFF. This receptor chain uses TRBV6-2 or TRBV6-3 and TRBJ2-2; the D gene assignment is ambiguous. Between the V and J ends, shortened by 8 bases and 8 bases respectively, the junction contains 12 bases. CDR1 MNHEY and CDR2 SVGEGT are derived from the germline V gene. The CDR3 sequence holds 12 residues, the cysteine and phenylalanine included. CDR3 DNA is the only sequence kept; it has 36 bases, read in frame from the first base.